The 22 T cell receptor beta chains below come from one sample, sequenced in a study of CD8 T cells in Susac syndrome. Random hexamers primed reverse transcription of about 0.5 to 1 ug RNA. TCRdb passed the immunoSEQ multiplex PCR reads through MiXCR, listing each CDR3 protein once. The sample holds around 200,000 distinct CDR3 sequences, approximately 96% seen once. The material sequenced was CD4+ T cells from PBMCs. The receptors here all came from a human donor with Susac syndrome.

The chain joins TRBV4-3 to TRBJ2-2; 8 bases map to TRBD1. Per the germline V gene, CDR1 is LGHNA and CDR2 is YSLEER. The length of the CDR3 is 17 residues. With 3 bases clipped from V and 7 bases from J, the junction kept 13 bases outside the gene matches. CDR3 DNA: TGCGCCAGCAGCCAGAGACCCGGGACAGGTTTTGGCGGGGAGCTGTTTTTT. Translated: CASSQRPGTGFGGELFF.

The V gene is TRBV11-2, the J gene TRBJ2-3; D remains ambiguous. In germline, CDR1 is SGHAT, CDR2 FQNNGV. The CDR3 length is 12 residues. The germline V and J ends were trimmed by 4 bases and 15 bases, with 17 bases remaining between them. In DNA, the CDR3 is TGTGCCAGCAGCTCTCTTTTAGGCCAGGCCTATTTT. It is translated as CASSSLLGQAYF.

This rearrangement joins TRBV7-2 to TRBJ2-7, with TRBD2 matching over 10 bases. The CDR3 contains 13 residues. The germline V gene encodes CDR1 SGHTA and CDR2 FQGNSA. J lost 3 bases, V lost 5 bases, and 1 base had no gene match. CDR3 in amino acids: CASSKRGGYEQYF. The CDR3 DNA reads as TGTGCCAGCAGCAAGCGGGGGGGCTACGAGCAGTACTTC. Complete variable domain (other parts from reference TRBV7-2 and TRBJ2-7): GAGVSQSPSNKVTEKGKDVELRCDPISGHTALYWYRQSLGQGLEFLIYFQGNSAPDKSGLPSDRFSAERTGGSVSTLTIQRTQQEDSAVYLCASSKRGGYEQYFGPGTRLTVT.

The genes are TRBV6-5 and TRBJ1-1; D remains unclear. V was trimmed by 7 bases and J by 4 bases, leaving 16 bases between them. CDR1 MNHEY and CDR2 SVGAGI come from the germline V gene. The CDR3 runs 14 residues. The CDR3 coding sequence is TGTGCCAGCACCCCGGCAGATTGGGCCACTGAAGCTTTCTTT. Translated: CASTPADWATEAFF.

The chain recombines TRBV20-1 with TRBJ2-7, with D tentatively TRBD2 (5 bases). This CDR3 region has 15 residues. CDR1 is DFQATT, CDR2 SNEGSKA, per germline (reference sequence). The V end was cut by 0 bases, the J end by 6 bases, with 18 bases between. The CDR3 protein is CSARDGPARAGEQYF. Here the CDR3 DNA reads TGCAGTGCTAGAGATGGACCGGCTAGGGCGGGCGAGCAGTACTTC.

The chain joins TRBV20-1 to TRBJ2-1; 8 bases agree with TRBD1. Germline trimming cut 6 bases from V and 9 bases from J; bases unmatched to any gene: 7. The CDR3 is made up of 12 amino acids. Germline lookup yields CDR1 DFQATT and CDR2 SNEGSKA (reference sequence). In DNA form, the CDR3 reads TGCAGTGCGACGGACAGGGTACGTGAGCAGTTCTTC. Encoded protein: CSATDRVREQFF.

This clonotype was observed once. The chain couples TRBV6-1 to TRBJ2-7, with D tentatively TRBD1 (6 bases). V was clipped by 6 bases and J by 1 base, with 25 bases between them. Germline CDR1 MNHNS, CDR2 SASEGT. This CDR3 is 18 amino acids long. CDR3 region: CASRRPTARQGLSYEQYF. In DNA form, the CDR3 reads TGTGCCAGCAGACGACCGACGGCCAGGCAGGGGCTATCCTACGAGCAGTACTTC.

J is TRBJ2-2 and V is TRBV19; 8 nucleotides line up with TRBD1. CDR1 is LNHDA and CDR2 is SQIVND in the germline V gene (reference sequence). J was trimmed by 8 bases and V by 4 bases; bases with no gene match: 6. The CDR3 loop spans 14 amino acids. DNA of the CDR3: TGTGCCAGTAGTACGACAGGGGCCGAGGGGGAGCTGTTTTTT. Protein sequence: CASSTTGAEGELFF.

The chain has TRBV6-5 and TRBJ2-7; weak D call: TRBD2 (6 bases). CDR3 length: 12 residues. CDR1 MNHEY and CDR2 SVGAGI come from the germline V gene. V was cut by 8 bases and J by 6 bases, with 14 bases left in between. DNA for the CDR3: TGTGCCAGCTGGGCGGGGCTGGCCGAGCAGTACTTC. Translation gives CASWAGLAEQYF.

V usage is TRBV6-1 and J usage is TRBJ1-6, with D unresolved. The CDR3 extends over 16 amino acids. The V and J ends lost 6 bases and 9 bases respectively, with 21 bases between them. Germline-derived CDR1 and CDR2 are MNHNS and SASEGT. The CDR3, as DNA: TGTGCCAGCAGCTCCGGGCCCCGACGGTCGCGTTCACCCCTCCACTTT. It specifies CASSSGPRRSRSPLHF.

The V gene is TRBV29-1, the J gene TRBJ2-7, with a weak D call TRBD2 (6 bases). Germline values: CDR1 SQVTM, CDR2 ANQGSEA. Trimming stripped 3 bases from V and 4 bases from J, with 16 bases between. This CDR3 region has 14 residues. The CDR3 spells CSVDNGQAGYEQYF. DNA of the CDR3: TGCAGCGTTGATAACGGTCAGGCGGGATACGAGCAGTACTTC.

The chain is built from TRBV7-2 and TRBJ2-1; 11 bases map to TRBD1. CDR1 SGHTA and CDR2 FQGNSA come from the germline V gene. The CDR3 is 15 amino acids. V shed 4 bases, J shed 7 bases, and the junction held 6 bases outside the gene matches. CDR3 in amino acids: CASSSGQGARNEQFF. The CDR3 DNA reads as TGTGCCAGCAGCTCCGGACAGGGGGCTAGGAATGAGCAGTTCTTC.

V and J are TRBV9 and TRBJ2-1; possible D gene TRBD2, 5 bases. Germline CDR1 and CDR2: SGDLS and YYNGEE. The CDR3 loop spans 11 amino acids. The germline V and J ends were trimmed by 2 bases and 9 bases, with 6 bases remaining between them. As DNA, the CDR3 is TGTGCCAGCAGCGTCGGGGTTGAGCAGTTCTTC. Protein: CASSVGVEQFF.

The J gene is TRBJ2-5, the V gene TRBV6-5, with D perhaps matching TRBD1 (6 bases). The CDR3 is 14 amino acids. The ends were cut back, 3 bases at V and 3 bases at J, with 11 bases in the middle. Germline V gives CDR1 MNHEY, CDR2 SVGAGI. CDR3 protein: CASSYAYREETQYF. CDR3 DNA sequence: TGTGCCAGCAGTTATGCTTACAGGGAAGAGACCCAGTACTTC.

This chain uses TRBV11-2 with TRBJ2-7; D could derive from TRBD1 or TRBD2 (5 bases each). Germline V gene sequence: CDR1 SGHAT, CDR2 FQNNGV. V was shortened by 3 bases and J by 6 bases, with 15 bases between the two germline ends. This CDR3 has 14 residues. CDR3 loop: CASSFRGEGPEQYF. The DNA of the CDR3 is TGTGCCAGCAGCTTTAGGGGTGAGGGCCCCGAGCAGTACTTC.

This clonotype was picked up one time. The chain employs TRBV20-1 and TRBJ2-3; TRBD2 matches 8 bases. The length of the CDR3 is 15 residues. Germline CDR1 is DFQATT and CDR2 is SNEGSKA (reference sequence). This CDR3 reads CSLRGGGYSTDTQYF. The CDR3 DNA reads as TGCAGCCTTAGGGGCGGGGGGTACAGCACAGATACGCAGTATTTT.

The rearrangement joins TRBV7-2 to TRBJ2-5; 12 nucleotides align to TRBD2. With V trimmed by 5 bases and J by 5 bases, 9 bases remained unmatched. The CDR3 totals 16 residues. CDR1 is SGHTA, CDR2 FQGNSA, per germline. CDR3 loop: CASSPLAGGPWETQYF. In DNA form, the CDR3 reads TGTGCCAGCAGCCCTCTAGCGGGGGGGCCGTGGGAGACCCAGTACTTC.

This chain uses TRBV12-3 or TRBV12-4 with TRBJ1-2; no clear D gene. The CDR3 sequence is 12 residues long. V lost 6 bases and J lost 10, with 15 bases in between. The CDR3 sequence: CASRWTGGFYTF. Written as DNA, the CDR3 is TGTGCCAGCAGGTGGACCGGTGGTTTCTACACCTTC.

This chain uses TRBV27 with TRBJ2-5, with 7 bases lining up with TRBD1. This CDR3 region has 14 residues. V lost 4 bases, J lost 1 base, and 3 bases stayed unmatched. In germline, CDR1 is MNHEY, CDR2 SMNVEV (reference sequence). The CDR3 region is CASSWTGPQETQYF. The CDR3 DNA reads TGTGCCAGCAGTTGGACAGGACCCCAAGAGACCCAGTACTTC.

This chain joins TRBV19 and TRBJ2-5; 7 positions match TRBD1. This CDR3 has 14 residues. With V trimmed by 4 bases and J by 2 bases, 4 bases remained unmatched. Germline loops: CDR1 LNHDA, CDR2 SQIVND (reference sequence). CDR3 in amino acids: CASSNWTGQETQYF. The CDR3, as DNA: TGTGCCAGTAGTAACTGGACAGGACAAGAGACCCAGTACTTC.

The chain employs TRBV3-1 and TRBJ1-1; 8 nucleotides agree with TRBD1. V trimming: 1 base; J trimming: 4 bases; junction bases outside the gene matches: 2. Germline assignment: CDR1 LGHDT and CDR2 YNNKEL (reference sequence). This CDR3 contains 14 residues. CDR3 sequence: CASSQGTGTTEAFF. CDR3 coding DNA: TGTGCCAGCAGCCAAGGGACAGGGACCACTGAAGCTTTCTTT.

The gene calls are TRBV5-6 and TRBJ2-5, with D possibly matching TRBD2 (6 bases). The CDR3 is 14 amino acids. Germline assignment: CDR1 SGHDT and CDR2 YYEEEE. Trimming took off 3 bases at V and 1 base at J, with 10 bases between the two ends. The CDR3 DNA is TGTGCCAGCAGCTATCAGGGACTCCAAGAGACCCAGTACTTC. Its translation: CASSYQGLQETQYF. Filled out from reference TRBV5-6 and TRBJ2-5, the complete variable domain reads DAGVTQSPTHLIKTRGQQVTLRCSPKSGHDTVSWYQQALGQGPQFIFQYYEEEERQRGNFPDRFSGHQFPNYSSELNVNALLLGDSALYLCASSYQGLQETQYFGPGTRLLVL.